Each of the 26 T cell receptor beta chains below was sequenced from the same sample in a study of blood T cell repertoires in COVID-19 (dated by TCRdb to about 2020). The receptor library was made with the immunoSEQ multiplex PCR assay. What TCRdb holds here is the immuneACCESS table cut down to in-frame rearrangements. Part of the clones is not present; checked against another copy, under half of the missing clones reflect an unresolved V gene, and the others are unexplained. The sample table holds about 80,000 clones, of which around 69% were seen once. Of the sample, 16% falls within the top ten clones. Specimen: peripheral blood. The receptors derive from a man between 65 and 85 years old with active or convalescent COVID-19.

This sequence joins TRBV5-1 and TRBJ2-3; 11 bases are shared with TRBD2. The germline CDR1 and CDR2 sequences are SGHRS and YFSETQ. The CDR3 totals 19 residues. The V and J ends lost 0 bases and 0 bases, in that order; junction bases with no gene match: 9. The CDR3 DNA sequence: TGCGCCAGCAGCTTGGCTTCGACTAGCGGGGACCTCAGCACAGATACGCAGTATTTT. It translates to CASSLASTSGDLSTDTQYF.

This rearrangement joins TRBV12-3 or TRBV12-4 to TRBJ2-3; D unclear. With 2 bases removed from V and 0 bases from J, the gap between germline ends came to 3 bases. The CDR3 length is 13 residues. CDR3 coding DNA: TGTGCCAGCAGTTTATTAAGCACAGATACGCAGTATTTT. This translates into CASSLLSTDTQYF.

The chain employs TRBV3-1 (or the pseudogene TRBV3-2) and TRBJ2-7; D possibly corresponds to TRBD1 (5 bases). The germline V gene encodes CDR1 LGHDT and CDR2 YNNKEL (reference sequence). The V and J ends lost 5 bases and 2 bases respectively, with 13 bases between them. This CDR3 is 14 amino acids long. The CDR3 here is CASSYLRGPYEQYF. CDR3 nucleotide sequence: TGTGCCAGCAGCTACCTTAGGGGCCCCTACGAGCAGTACTTC.

The chain is built from TRBV5-4 and TRBJ1-6; D perhaps matches TRBD1 (5 bases). The germline V gene has CDR1 SGHNT and CDR2 YYREEE (reference sequence). With 4 bases removed from V and 11 bases from J, the gap between germline ends came to 16 bases. There are 14 residues in the CDR3. The CDR3 DNA sequence: TGTGCCAGCAGCGGCGGGGCACGAGGGGCACCCCTCCACTTT. Translating gives CASSGGARGAPLHF.

CDR3 sequence: CSAGPNWGEETQYF. The CDR3 DNA follows: TGCAGCGCCGGACCAAATTGGGGCGAAGAGACCCAGTACTTC. This chain links TRBV29-1 with TRBJ2-5, with D maybe TRBD1 (5 bases). Germline values: CDR1 SQVTM, CDR2 ANQGSEA. This CDR3 has 14 amino acids. The V gene lost 7 bases and the J gene lost 3 bases, with 18 bases spanning the gap. The full variable domain, its missing parts supplied by reference TRBV29-1 and TRBJ2-5, is SAVISQKPSRDICQRGTSLTIQCQVDSQVTMMFWYRQQPGQSLTLIATANQGSEATYESGFVIDKFPISRPNLTFSTLTVSNMSPEDSSIYLCSAGPNWGEETQYFGPGTRLLVL.

The chain employs TRBV6-5 and TRBJ2-5; TRBD2 aligns across 8 bases. J gave up 1 base and V 7 bases, and 5 bases lay outside the gene matches. Germline V gene data show CDR1 as MNHEY and CDR2 as SVGAGI. The CDR3 spans 14 residues. The CDR3 loop reads CASMAGGIQETQYF. CDR3 nucleotide sequence: TGTGCCAGCATGGCGGGGGGCATCCAAGAGACCCAGTACTTC.

This clone was counted once. This rearrangement joins TRBV21-1 to TRBJ1-2; the D segment call TRBD1 is taken from the table without a DNA check. TRBV21-1 is tagged as a pseudogene. The CDR3 sequence is 15 residues long. The CDR3 protein is CASGGFGGHVWGYTF. In nucleotides, the CDR3 is TGTGCCAGCGGTGGGTTTGGGGGACATGTGTGGGGCTACACCTTC.

CDR3 coding DNA: TGTGCCAGCAGCAGACAGGGGGGTTCACCCCTCCACTTT. It yields the protein CASSRQGGSPLHF. The chain combines TRBV6-5 with TRBJ1-6, with 9 bases that match TRBD1. CDR3 length equals 13 residues. V trimming: 6 bases; J trimming: 9 bases; junction bases outside the gene matches: 3. Germline lookup yields CDR1 MNHEY and CDR2 SVGAGI.

This clone was found once. J is TRBJ2-6 and V is TRBV28; D ambiguous. Germline V CDR1 and CDR2: MDHEN, SYDVKM. With 5 bases removed from V and 3 bases from J, the gap between germline ends came to 8 bases. The CDR3 runs 14 residues. CDR3 DNA: TGTGCCAGCAGTGACTCCATTGGGGCCAACGTCCTGACTTTC. It yields the protein CASSDSIGANVLTF.

The chain couples TRBV7-6 to TRBJ2-1; TRBD1 is a possible D gene (6 bases). This CDR3 region has 12 residues. Germline V CDR1 and CDR2: SGHVS, FNYEAQ. V was pared by 6 bases and J by 5 bases, with 8 bases between. The CDR3 region has the DNA TGTGCCAGCAGGGACAGAAACAATGAGCAGTTCTTC. Translation gives CASRDRNNEQFF.

The chain combines TRBV5-4 with TRBJ2-2; TRBD2 aligns across 10 bases. Looked up from germline, CDR1 is SGHNT and CDR2 is YYREEE (reference sequence). The V segment lost 3 bases and the J segment 4 bases; nucleotides outside the gene matches: 3. The CDR3 runs 15 residues. In DNA form, the CDR3 reads TGTGCCAGCAGCTCAGGACTAGCGGCCACCGGGGAGCTGTTTTTT. It translates to CASSSGLAATGELFF.

The rearrangement joins TRBV27 to TRBJ1-2; weak D call: TRBD1 (6 bases). Germline CDR1 reads MNHEY; CDR2 reads SMNVEV (reference sequence). This CDR3 is 15 amino acids long. Trimming took 2 bases from V and 3 from J, leaving 13 bases between them. CDR3 amino acids: CASSLSLGGYYGYTF. For the CDR3, the DNA is TGTGCCAGCAGTTTAAGCCTAGGGGGATACTATGGCTACACCTTC.

The rearrangement joins TRBV2 to TRBJ2-7, with 9 bases aligning to TRBD2. This CDR3 comprises 18 residues. The germline gives CDR1 SNHLY, CDR2 FYNNEI. V lost 6 bases and J lost 0; bases outside the gene matches: 15. The CDR3 sequence: CASSANPGLARSSYEQYF. In DNA, the CDR3 is TGTGCCAGCAGCGCAAATCCGGGACTAGCCAGAAGCTCCTACGAGCAGTACTTC.

The V call is TRBV7-2, the J call TRBJ2-3; a weak D match, TRBD2 (5 bases). The CDR3 contains 17 residues. The germline V and J ends were trimmed by 1 base and 0 bases, with 14 bases remaining between them. The V gene's germline CDR1 is SGHTA and CDR2 FQGNSA. The CDR3 sequence: CASSLEIRADSTDTQYF. For the CDR3, the DNA is TGTGCCAGCAGCTTAGAGATACGAGCGGACAGCACAGATACGCAGTATTTT.

The chain uses TRBV28 and TRBJ2-1; D might be TRBD2 (5 bases). Germline-derived CDR1 and CDR2 are MDHEN and SYDVKM. V was cut by 11 bases and J by 5 bases, with 13 bases left in between. This CDR3 is 12 amino acids long. CDR3 DNA: TGTGCCCCCCGACGGGGTCACAATGAGCAGTTCTTC. Its protein is CAPRRGHNEQFF.

This clone came up a few times. This chain joins TRBV19 and TRBJ1-5; 8 bases map to TRBD1. The CDR3 is made up of 15 amino acids. Germline V lookup: CDR1 LNHDA, CDR2 SQIVND (reference sequence). Losses at the gene ends were 2 bases for V and 5 bases for J; bases not matched to a gene: 5. The CDR3: CASSISGQGHQPQHF. DNA for the CDR3: TGTGCCAGTAGTATATCAGGACAGGGCCATCAGCCCCAGCATTTT. The full variable domain, in which reference TRBV19 and TRBJ1-5 provide the parts outside the CDR3, is DGGITQSPKYLFRKEGQNVTLSCEQNLNHDAMYWYRQDPGQGLRLIYYSQIVNDFQKGDIAEGYSVSREKKESFPLTVTSAQKNPTAFYLCASSISGQGHQPQHFGDGTRLSIL.

This clone qualifies as medium-sized. The rearrangement links TRBV7-9 to TRBJ2-7, with TRBD2 matching over 7 bases. The CDR3 contains 13 residues. Germline CDR1 reads SEHNR; CDR2 reads FQNEAQ (reference sequence). V gave up 4 bases and J gave up 3 bases; unmatched junction bases: 3. As DNA, the CDR3 is TGTGCCAGCAGCTGGGGGAGGGGCTACGAGCAGTACTTC. Translation: CASSWGRGYEQYF.

This chain links TRBV5-1 with TRBJ1-2, with D possibly TRBD1 on 6 matching bases. Germline V gene data show CDR1 as SGHRS and CDR2 as YFSETQ. The CDR3 extends over 16 amino acids. Trimming cost V 4 bases and J 4 bases, with 20 bases left between them. The CDR3 here is CASSQASRGRGYGYTF. In DNA, the CDR3 is TGCGCCAGCAGCCAAGCGTCCAGGGGTCGCGGCTATGGCTACACCTTC.

The chain uses TRBV4-1 and TRBJ1-1; D call uncertain. This CDR3 is 16 amino acids long. Trimming took 7 bases from V and 4 from J, leaving 22 bases between them. Germline loops: CDR1 MGHRA, CDR2 YSYEKL. In DNA, the CDR3 is TGCGCCAGCAATATCCCCACGAGGAGGCGTGGCACTGAAGCTTTCTTT. Translated: CASNIPTRRRGTEAFF.

This clone turned up a few times. V gene TRBV19 combines with J gene TRBJ1-1; D possibly corresponds to TRBD1 (5 bases). Germline V CDR1 and CDR2: LNHDA, SQIVND (reference sequence). The CDR3 totals 14 residues. The germline V and J ends were trimmed by 5 bases and 5 bases, with 15 bases remaining between them. DNA for the CDR3: TGTGCCAGTAGTCCCTCTAGGGGAAGGACTGAAGCTTTCTTT. It codes for CASSPSRGRTEAFF. The full variable domain, in which reference TRBV19 and TRBJ1-1 provide the parts outside the CDR3, is DGGITQSPKYLFRKEGQNVTLSCEQNLNHDAMYWYRQDPGQGLRLIYYSQIVNDFQKGDIAEGYSVSREKKESFPLTVTSAQKNPTAFYLCASSPSRGRTEAFFGQGTRLTVV.

The sample holds one count of this clone. The chain has TRBV10-1 and TRBJ2-7; possible D gene TRBD1, 6 bases. The V and J ends lost 1 base and 6 bases respectively, with 19 bases between them. From germline, CDR1 is WNHNN and CDR2 SYGVQD (reference sequence). The CDR3 is made up of 16 amino acids. CDR3 nucleotides: TGCGCCAGCAGTGAGTATACAGGGATCACCCTTGGCGAGCAGTACTTC. Encoded protein: CASSEYTGITLGEQYF.

The chain is built from TRBV5-1 and TRBJ2-1; 8 nucleotides align to TRBD1. The CDR3 runs 14 residues. Germline V gene lookup returns CDR1 SGHRS and CDR2 YFSETQ. Trimming cost V 5 bases and J 6 bases; bases outside gene matches: 7. The chain's CDR3 is CASSQGQDFNEQFF. DNA of the CDR3: TGCGCCAGCAGTCAGGGACAGGACTTCAATGAGCAGTTCTTC. The full variable domain, its missing parts supplied by reference TRBV5-1 and TRBJ2-1, is KAGVTQTPRYLIKTRGQQVTLSCSPISGHRSVSWYQQTPGQGLQFLFEYFSETQRNKGNFPGRFSGRQFSNSRSEMNVSTLELGDSALYLCASSQGQDFNEQFFGPGTRLTVL.

The chain uses TRBV11-2 and TRBJ2-5, with 9 positions matching TRBD2. The CDR3 spans 16 residues. With V trimmed by 1 base and J by 10 bases, 13 bases remained unmatched. Germline V gene sequence: CDR1 SGHAT, CDR2 FQNNGV. Written as DNA, the CDR3 is TGTGCCAGCAGCTTAGGCGGGACTAGCCGGGGGATTCGCCAGTACTTC. Protein: CASSLGGTSRGIRQYF.

V is TRBV7-6 and J is TRBJ2-1; 13 bases line up with TRBD2. The germline V gene encodes CDR1 SGHVS and CDR2 FNYEAQ. The CDR3 runs 15 residues. The V and J ends lost 2 bases and 7 bases, in that order; junction bases with no gene match: 2. CDR3 amino acids: CASSLRTSGRNEQFF. The DNA for the CDR3 is TGTGCCAGCAGCTTACGGACTAGCGGGAGAAATGAGCAGTTCTTC.

This rearrangement joins TRBV7-9 to TRBJ1-2, with 8 bases matching TRBD1. Losses at the gene ends were 5 bases for V and 7 bases for J; bases not matched to a gene: 3. The V gene's germline CDR1 is SEHNR and CDR2 FQNEAQ (reference sequence). This CDR3 has 12 amino acids. The CDR3 nucleotides read TGTGCCAGCAGCAGGGACAGGTTTGGCTACACCTTC. Translated: CASSRDRFGYTF.

The V call is TRBV10-1, the J call TRBJ2-3; 11 bases are shared with TRBD2. The V gene's germline CDR1 is WNHNN and CDR2 SYGVQD (reference sequence). V was clipped by 2 bases and J by 5 bases; unmatched bases: 6. This CDR3 region has 16 residues. CDR3 sequence: CASSENLAGGRDTQYF. CDR3 DNA: TGCGCCAGCAGTGAGAACCTAGCGGGGGGCCGAGATACGCAGTATTTT.